A single sample is the source of the 21 T cell receptor beta chains below, sequenced in a study of blood T cell repertoires in COVID-19. The data were produced by immunoSEQ multiplex PCR, yet TCRdb's version contains in-frame clones alone and is incomplete. Among almost 400,000 clones listed, more than 70% were seen once. The specimen sequenced was peripheral blood. The receptor source for this set is a woman aged 55-69 years with COVID-19, enrolled during active disease.

The chain carries TRBV7-8 and TRBJ1-6, with 10 bases matching TRBD1. Germline CDR1 SGHVS, CDR2 FQNEAQ. V trimming: 5 bases; J trimming: 10 bases; junction bases outside the gene matches: 5. The CDR3 sequence is 14 residues long. CDR3 DNA sequence: TGTGCCAGCAGCCCCGACAGGGGGCTGTCACCCCTCCACTTT. Amino acid sequence: CASSPDRGLSPLHF. Full variable domain (remainder filled in from reference TRBV7-8 and TRBJ1-6): GAGVSQSPRYKVAKRGQDVALRCDPISGHVSLFWYQQALGQGPEFLTYFQNEAQLDKSGLPSDRFFAERPEGSVSTLKIQRTQQEDSAVYLCASSPDRGLSPLHFGNGTRLTVT.

The V and J genes are TRBV10-3 and TRBJ2-7, with 7 bases that match TRBD1. This CDR3 region has 15 residues. Germline trimming cut 2 bases from V and 0 bases from J; bases unmatched to any gene: 4. From germline, CDR1 is ENHRY and CDR2 SYGVKD. As DNA, the CDR3 is TGTGCCATCAGTGAGAGACAGGGCTTCTCCTACGAGCAGTACTTC. The encoded protein is CAISERQGFSYEQYF.

This chain joins TRBV19 and TRBJ1-4; D remains ambiguous. The CDR3 sequence is 14 residues long. V lost 3 bases and J 4 bases, leaving 9 bases between the germline ends. The V gene's germline CDR1 is LNHDA and CDR2 SQIVND (reference sequence). The CDR3 is CASSIPGINEKLFF. CDR3 DNA: TGTGCCAGTAGTATTCCAGGTATTAATGAAAAACTGTTTTTT. Supplemented by reference TRBV19 and TRBJ1-4, the full variable domain reads DGGITQSPKYLFRKEGQNVTLSCEQNLNHDAMYWYRQDPGQGLRLIYYSQIVNDFQKGDIAEGYSVSREKKESFPLTVTSAQKNPTAFYLCASSIPGINEKLFFGSGTQLSVL.

The rearrangement links TRBV18 to TRBJ1-3, with 7 bases lining up with TRBD1. In germline, CDR1 is KGHSH, CDR2 LQKENI. CDR3 length equals 16 residues. J lost 4 bases, V lost 2 bases, and 8 bases had no gene match. CDR3 region: CASSPVRDSSGNTIYF. CDR3 DNA sequence: TGTGCCAGCTCACCAGTCCGGGACAGCTCAGGAAACACCATATATTTT. Using reference TRBV18 and TRBJ1-3 for the parts outside the CDR3, the full variable domain is NAGVMQNPRHLVRRRGQEARLRCSPMKGHSHVYWYRQLPEEGLKFMVYLQKENIIDESGMPKERFSAEFPKEGPSILRIQQVVRGDSAAYFCASSPVRDSSGNTIYFGEGSWLTVV.

The chain recombines TRBV7-2 with TRBJ1-2; 8 bases fit TRBD1. Germline V gene lookup returns CDR1 SGHTA and CDR2 FQGNSA. With V trimmed by 3 bases and J by 9 bases, 6 bases remained unmatched. This CDR3 region has 13 residues. The CDR3 DNA reads TGTGCCAGCAGCTTTCCGGGACAGGAGAGCTACACCTTC. Translating gives CASSFPGQESYTF. Drawing the rest from reference TRBV7-2 and TRBJ1-2, the complete variable domain is GAGVSQSPSNKVTEKGKDVELRCDPISGHTALYWYRQSLGQGLEFLIYFQGNSAPDKSGLPSDRFSAERTGGSVSTLTIQRTQQEDSAVYLCASSFPGQESYTFGSGTRLTVV.

The chain combines TRBV7-9 with TRBJ2-3; 7 bases map to TRBD2. Trimming removed 1 base from V and 14 bases from J; junction bases left unmatched: 6. CDR1 is SEHNR and CDR2 is FQNEAQ in the germline V gene (reference sequence). CDR3 size: 12 residues. The CDR3: CASSLGDGRRYF. In DNA, the CDR3 is TGTGCCAGCAGCTTAGGGGACGGGAGGAGGTATTTT.

This clone was counted only a few times. The sample carries other DNA sequences with the same CDR3. The chain carries TRBV7-9 and TRBJ1-1; no firm D call. CDR3 length equals 13 residues. Deletions cut 1 base from V and 1 base from J, with 4 bases between. The germline V gene has CDR1 SEHNR and CDR2 FQNEAQ (reference sequence). The chain's CDR3 is CASSLGQNTEAFF. The CDR3 region has the DNA TGTGCCAGCAGCTTAGGACAGAACACTGAAGCTTTCTTT.

The chain carries TRBV27 and TRBJ2-7; D is possibly TRBD1 (5 bases). The germline V gene encodes CDR1 MNHEY and CDR2 SMNVEV (reference sequence). Trimming shortened V by 2 bases and J by 7 bases, and 12 bases separated the two germline ends. This CDR3 has 13 amino acids. The CDR3 spells CASSLNQGWEQYF. In DNA, the CDR3 is TGTGCCAGCAGTTTAAATCAGGGATGGGAGCAGTACTTC.

The J gene is TRBJ1-1, the V gene TRBV12-3 or TRBV12-4; no definite D call. Trimming left V 3 bases short and J 3 bases short, with 5 bases between. The CDR3 consists of 12 residues. The CDR3 loop is CASSFGDTEAFF. DNA of the CDR3: TGTGCCAGCAGTTTCGGGGACACTGAAGCTTTCTTT.

The chain couples TRBV10-3 to TRBJ2-3; TRBD2 is a possible D gene (6 bases). V was clipped by 6 bases and J by 0 bases, with 16 bases between them. Germline CDR1 reads ENHRY; CDR2 reads SYGVKD. This CDR3 spans 16 amino acids. The CDR3 DNA reads as TGTGCCATCAGAGGGGACTCTGGAAGTAGCACAGATACGCAGTATTTT. Residues: CAIRGDSGSSTDTQYF.

The chain is built from TRBV5-5 and TRBJ2-2; D is perhaps TRBD1 (6 bases). The germline V gene encodes CDR1 SGHKS and CDR2 YYEKEE (reference sequence). The CDR3 is made up of 17 amino acids. Trimming cost V 1 base and J 2 bases, with 15 bases left between them. CDR3 sequence: CASSLTVGHLNTGELFF. The CDR3 DNA is TGTGCCAGCAGCTTGACCGTGGGACATCTTAACACCGGGGAGCTGTTTTTT.

V usage is TRBV7-9 and J usage is TRBJ2-3, with TRBD2 identical over 12 bases. Germline CDR1 is SEHNR and CDR2 is FQNEAQ (reference sequence). There are 18 residues in the CDR3. Losses at the gene ends were 1 base for V and 4 bases for J; bases not matched to a gene: 9. For the CDR3, the DNA is TGTGCCAGCAGCTTAGTTCTTGGACTAGCGGGGTTGGCAGATACGCAGTATTTT. Translating gives CASSLVLGLAGLADTQYF.

The J gene is TRBJ2-3, the V gene TRBV19, with 7 bases identical to TRBD1. Germline trimming cut 2 bases from V and 4 bases from J; bases unmatched to any gene: 15. The CDR3 has 18 amino acids. Germline CDR1 reads LNHDA; CDR2 reads SQIVND (reference sequence). The CDR3 nucleotides read TGTGCCAGTAGTATACGGCCCACCCACAGGGGTTCACCAGATACGCAGTATTTT. Its protein product is CASSIRPTHRGSPDTQYF.

The genes are TRBV30 and TRBJ2-1; 14 nucleotides match TRBD2. V lost 3 bases to trimming and J lost 7 bases; unmatched junction nucleotides: 11. CDR3 size: 17 residues. Germline loops: CDR1 GTSNPN, CDR2 SVGIG (reference sequence). The CDR3 coding sequence is TGTGCCTGGAGAAAAGGACTAGCGGGGGGCATCTTGAATGAGCAGTTCTTC. Its translation: CAWRKGLAGGILNEQFF.

The rearrangement links TRBV6-5 to TRBJ1-1; D perhaps matches TRBD1 (5 bases). Germline CDR1 is MNHEY and CDR2 is SVGAGI. Between the trimmed V and J ends, which lost 6 bases and 3 bases, there was a span of 14 bases. CDR3 length equals 14 residues. The CDR3 protein is CASRQPRGDTEAFF. The CDR3 DNA sequence: TGTGCCAGCAGGCAACCGCGGGGGGACACTGAAGCTTTCTTT.

V usage is TRBV28 and J usage is TRBJ2-4, with TRBD2 as a possible D gene (6 bases). The CDR3 has 18 residues. The V and J ends lost 6 bases and 2 bases respectively, with 23 bases between them. From germline, CDR1 is MDHEN and CDR2 SYDVKM. In DNA form, the CDR3 reads TGTGCCAGCAGGGGCCCGCGGGACTCCCGTTTGACCAAAAACATTCAGTACTTC. Protein sequence: CASRGPRDSRLTKNIQYF.

The rearrangement links TRBV3-1 (or the pseudogene TRBV3-2) to TRBJ1-2, with a possible D match to TRBD1 (5 bases). V was shortened by 4 bases and J by 8 bases, with 11 bases between the two germline ends. This CDR3 is 12 amino acids long. CDR1 is LGHDT and CDR2 is YNNKEL in the germline V gene (reference sequence). This CDR3 is CASSRGGRGYTF. The CDR3 DNA reads TGTGCCAGCAGCCGGGGGGGACGCGGCTACACCTTC.

The chain uses TRBV3-1 (or the pseudogene TRBV3-2) and TRBJ1-1; the D gene is possibly TRBD1 (6 bases). CDR1 is LGHDT, CDR2 YNNKEL, per germline (reference sequence). The CDR3 is 14 amino acids. Trimming cost V 3 bases and J 4 bases, with 12 bases left between them. The CDR3 DNA follows: TGTGCCAGCAGCCAGGTCACAGGGATCACTGAAGCTTTCTTT. This codes for CASSQVTGITEAFF.

The V call is TRBV5-4, the J call TRBJ1-6; 11 positions match TRBD1. Germline V CDR1 and CDR2: SGHNT, YYREEE (reference sequence). CDR3 length: 17 residues. V was pared by 4 bases and J by 5 bases, with 8 bases of the junction left unmatched. CDR3 residues: CASSSNRDRGDNSPLHF. The CDR3 DNA is TGTGCCAGCAGCAGCAACCGGGACAGGGGGGATAATTCACCCCTCCACTTT.

The chain combines TRBV29-1 with TRBJ1-2, with D unclear. The germline gives CDR1 SQVTM, CDR2 ANQGSEA. The CDR3 is 14 amino acids. V lost 6 bases, J lost 0 bases, and 14 bases lay in between. The CDR3 protein is CSVGTGQANYGYTF. The CDR3 nucleotides are TGCAGCGTGGGCACGGGTCAAGCTAACTATGGCTACACCTTC.

This sequence joins TRBV5-1 and TRBJ2-1; 11 bases agree with TRBD2. The CDR3 totals 15 residues. Germline V CDR1 and CDR2: SGHRS, YFSETQ. Trimming at V came to 3 bases and at J to 6 bases, leaving 5 bases not matched to a gene. Written as DNA, the CDR3 is TGCGCCAGCAGCTCTAGCGGGGGGTACCTCAATGAGCAGTTCTTC. Translation: CASSSSGGYLNEQFF.